This paragraph reports one T cell receptor (beta chain). What it binds is not known. One junction end disagrees with the germline gene, perhaps due to a read error. Germline values: CDR1 GTSNPN, CDR2 SVGIG (reference sequence). The CDR3 is made up of 15 amino acids. PCR used 60 Vbeta primers and 13 Jbeta primers. Sequencing was performed with immunoSEQ multiplex PCR; in TCRdb, only in-frame clones are kept and a portion is missing. Of some 150,000 clones listed, roughly three quarters are singletons. The data derive from a study of cytomegalovirus exposure and HLA in healthy donors. Findings of the study overall: In vitro checks showed that a few CMV-associated chains really do target CMV antigens. An assumption of roughly uniform sequencing depth across donors underlay the presence/absence analyses.

The chain carries TRBV30 and TRBJ1-1; TRBD1 might be the D (6 bases). The origin of this receptor is a woman between 45 and 60 years old in good health and CMV-seronegative. Material for sequencing was PBMCs. CDR3 bases: TGTGCCCGGAGGAAGGGCAGGGGAGTGAACACTGAAGCTTTCTTT. Its protein product is CARRKGRGVNTEAFF.